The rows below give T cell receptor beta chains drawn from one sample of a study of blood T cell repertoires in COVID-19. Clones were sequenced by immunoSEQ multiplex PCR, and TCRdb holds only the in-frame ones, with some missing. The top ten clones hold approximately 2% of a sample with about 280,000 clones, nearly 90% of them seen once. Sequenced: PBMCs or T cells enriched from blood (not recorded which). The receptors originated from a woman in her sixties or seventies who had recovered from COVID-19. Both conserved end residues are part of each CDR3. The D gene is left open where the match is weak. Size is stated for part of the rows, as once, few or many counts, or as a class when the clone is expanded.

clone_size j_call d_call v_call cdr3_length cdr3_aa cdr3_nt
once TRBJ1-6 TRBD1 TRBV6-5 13 CASRTTGDSPLHF TGTGCCAGTCGAACCACAGGGGATTCACCCCTCCACTTT
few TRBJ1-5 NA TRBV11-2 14 CASSSGLSGQPQHF TGTGCCAGCAGCTCCGGCCTGTCGGGGCAGCCCCAGCATTTT
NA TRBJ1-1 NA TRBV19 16 CASSIGVGLSSTEAFF TGTGCCAGTAGTATAGGAGTTGGACTCTCAAGCACTGAAGCTTTCTTT
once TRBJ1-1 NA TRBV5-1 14 CASSSGAQGTEAFF TGCGCCAGCAGCTCCGGAGCCCAGGGGACTGAAGCTTTCTTT
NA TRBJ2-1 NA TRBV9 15 CASSPFAPGGHEQFF TGTGCCAGCAGCCCATTTGCACCCGGAGGTCATGAGCAGTTCTTC
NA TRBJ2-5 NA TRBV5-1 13 CASSSEDGETQYF TGCGCCAGCAGCTCCGAGGATGGGGAGACCCAGTACTTC
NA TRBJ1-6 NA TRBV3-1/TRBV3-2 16 CASSQDSAGVYSPLHF TGTGCCAGCAGCCAAGACAGTGCAGGGGTTTATTCACCCCTCCACTTT
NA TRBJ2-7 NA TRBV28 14 CASSLTGEGFEQYF TGTGCCAGCAGTCTGACAGGGGAGGGTTTCGAGCAGTACTTC
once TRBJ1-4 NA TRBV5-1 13 CASSLDGSEKLFF TGCGCCAGCAGCTTGGATGGCTCCGAAAAACTGTTTTTT
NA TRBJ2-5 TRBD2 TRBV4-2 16 CASSPGTSGVGETQYF TGTGCCAGCAGCCCGGGGACTAGCGGGGTCGGTGAGACCCAGTACTTC
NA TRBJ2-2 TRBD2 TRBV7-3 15 CASSTQTSGAGELFF TGTGCCAGCAGCACGCAAACTAGCGGCGCCGGGGAGCTGTTTTTT
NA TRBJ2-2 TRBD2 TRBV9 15 CASSEAGVVTGELFF TGTGCCAGCAGCGAAGCGGGGGTTGTCACCGGGGAGCTGTTTTTT
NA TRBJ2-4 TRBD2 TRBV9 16 CASSVELAGPKNIQYF TGTGCCAGCAGCGTAGAGCTAGCGGGACCCAAAAACATTCAGTACTTC
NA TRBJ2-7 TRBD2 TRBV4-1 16 CASSLLARGGRGEQYF TGCGCCAGCAGCCTCCTCGCCCGGGGGGGGCGCGGAGAGCAGTACTTC
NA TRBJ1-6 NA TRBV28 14 CASSLTGGYSPLHF TGTGCCAGCAGTTTAACAGGAGGGTATTCACCCCTCCACTTT
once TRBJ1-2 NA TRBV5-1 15 CASSLGREPNYGYTF TGCGCCAGCAGCTTGGGGCGGGAACCTAACTATGGCTACACCTTC
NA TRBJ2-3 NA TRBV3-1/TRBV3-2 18 CASSQVDIRFLGADTQYF TGTGCCAGCAGCCAAGTCGACATCCGTTTCTTGGGGGCGGATACGCAGTATTTT
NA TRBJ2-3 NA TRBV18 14 CASSPGTGTDTQYF TGTGCCAGCTCACCAGGTACGGGCACAGATACGCAGTATTTT
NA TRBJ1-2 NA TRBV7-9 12 CATPTGFYGYTF TGTGCCACTCCTACGGGGTTCTATGGCTACACCTTC
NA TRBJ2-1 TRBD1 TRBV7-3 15 CASSLGQGLGNEQFF TGTGCCAGCAGCCTAGGACAGGGCCTGGGCAATGAGCAGTTCTTC